This T cell receptor beta chain was profiled in a study of radiotherapy plus CTLA-4 blockade in lung cancer. Germline V CDR1 and CDR2: MNHNS, SASEGT. With 6 bases removed from V and 5 bases from J, the gap between germline ends came to 11 bases. The CDR3 is 12 amino acids. Focal radiation with ipilimumab CTLA-4 blockade was given to patients with chemo-refractory metastatic non-small-cell lung cancer. Sequenced by immunoSEQ multiplex PCR; TCRdb stores in-frame clones only, minus some. Here the sample spans about 98,000 clones, 80% to 85% being singletons. The sample here was peripheral blood, taken from a patient treated with radiotherapy plus ipilimumab. The chain links TRBV6-1 to TRBJ2-7; D possibly corresponds to TRBD2 (5 bases). This sequence was found in a human donor with non-small cell lung cancer who had a partial response to radiotherapy plus ipilimumab. The CDR3 protein is CASRLVNNEQYF. The CDR3 nucleotides are TGTGCCAGCAGACTAGTGAACAACGAGCAGTACTTC.